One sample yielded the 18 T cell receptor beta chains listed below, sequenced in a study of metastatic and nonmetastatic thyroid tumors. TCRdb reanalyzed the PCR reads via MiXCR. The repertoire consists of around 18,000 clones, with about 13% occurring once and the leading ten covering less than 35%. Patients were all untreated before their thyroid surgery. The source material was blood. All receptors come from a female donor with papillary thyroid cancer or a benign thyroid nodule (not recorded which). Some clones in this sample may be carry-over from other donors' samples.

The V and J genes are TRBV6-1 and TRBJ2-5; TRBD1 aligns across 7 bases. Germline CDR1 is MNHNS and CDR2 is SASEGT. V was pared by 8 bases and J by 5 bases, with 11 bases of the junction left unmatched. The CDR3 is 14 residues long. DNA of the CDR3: TGTGCCAGCGGGGCACAGACAGGGTATGAGACCCAGTACTTC. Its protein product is CASGAQTGYETQYF.

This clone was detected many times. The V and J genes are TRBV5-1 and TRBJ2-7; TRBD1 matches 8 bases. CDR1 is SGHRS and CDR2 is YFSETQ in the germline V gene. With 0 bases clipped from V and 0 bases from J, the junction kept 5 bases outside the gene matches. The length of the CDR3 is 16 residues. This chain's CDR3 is CASSLVVDRASYEQYF. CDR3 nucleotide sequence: TGCGCCAGCAGCTTGGTGGTGGACAGGGCCTCCTACGAGCAGTACTTC.

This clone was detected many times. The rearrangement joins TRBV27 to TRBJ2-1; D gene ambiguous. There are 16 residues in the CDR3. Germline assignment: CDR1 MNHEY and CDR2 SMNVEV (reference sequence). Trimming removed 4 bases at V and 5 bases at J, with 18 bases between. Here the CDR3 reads CASSSRPQEPNNEQFF. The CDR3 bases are TGTGCCAGCAGTTCCAGGCCCCAAGAACCTAACAATGAGCAGTTCTTC.

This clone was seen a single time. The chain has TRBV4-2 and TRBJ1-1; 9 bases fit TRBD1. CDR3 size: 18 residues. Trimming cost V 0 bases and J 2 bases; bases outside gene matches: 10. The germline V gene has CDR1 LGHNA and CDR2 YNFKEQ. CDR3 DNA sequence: TGTGCCAGCAGCCAAGAGATGGGACAGGGCTATAGAAACACTGAAGCTTTCTTT. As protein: CASSQEMGQGYRNTEAFF.

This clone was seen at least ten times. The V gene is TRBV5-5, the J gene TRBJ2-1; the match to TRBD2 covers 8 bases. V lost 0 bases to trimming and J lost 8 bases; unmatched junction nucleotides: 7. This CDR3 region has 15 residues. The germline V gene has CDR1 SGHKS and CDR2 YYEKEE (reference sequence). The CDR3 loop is CASSLDAGGRDEQFF. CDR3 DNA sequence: TGTGCCAGCAGCTTGGACGCGGGGGGTAGAGATGAGCAGTTCTTC. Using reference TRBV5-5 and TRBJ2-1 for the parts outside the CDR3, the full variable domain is DAGVTQSPTHLIKTRGQQVTLRCSPISGHKSVSWYQQVLGQGPQFIFQYYEKEERGRGNFPDRFSARQFPNYSSELNVNALLLGDSALYLCASSLDAGGRDEQFFGPGTRLTVL.

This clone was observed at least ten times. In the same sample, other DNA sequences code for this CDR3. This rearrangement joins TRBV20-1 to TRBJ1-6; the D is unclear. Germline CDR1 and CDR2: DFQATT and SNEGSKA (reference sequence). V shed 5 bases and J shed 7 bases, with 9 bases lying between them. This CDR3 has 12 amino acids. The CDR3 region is CSAQDGNSPLHF. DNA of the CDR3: TGCAGTGCTCAGGACGGGAATTCACCCCTCCACTTT.

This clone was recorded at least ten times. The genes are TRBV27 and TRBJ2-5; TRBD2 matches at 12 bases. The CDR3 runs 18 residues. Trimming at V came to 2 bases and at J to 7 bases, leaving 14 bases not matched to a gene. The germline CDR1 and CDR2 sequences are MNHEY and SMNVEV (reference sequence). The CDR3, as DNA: TGTGCCAGCAGTTTAATTCCCCCCGGGACTAGCGGGTGGGGGACCCAGTACTTC. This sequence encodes CASSLIPPGTSGWGTQYF.

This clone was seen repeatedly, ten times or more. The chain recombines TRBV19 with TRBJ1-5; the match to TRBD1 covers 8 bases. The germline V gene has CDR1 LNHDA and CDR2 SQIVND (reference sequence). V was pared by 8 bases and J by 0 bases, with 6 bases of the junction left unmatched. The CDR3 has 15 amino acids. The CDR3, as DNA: TGTGCCAGTGCCCGGACAGGGAATAGCAATCAGCCCCAGCATTTT. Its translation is CASARTGNSNQPQHF. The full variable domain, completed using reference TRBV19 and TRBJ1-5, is DGGITQSPKYLFRKEGQNVTLSCEQNLNHDAMYWYRQDPGQGLRLIYYSQIVNDFQKGDIAEGYSVSREKKESFPLTVTSAQKNPTAFYLCASARTGNSNQPQHFGDGTRLSIL.

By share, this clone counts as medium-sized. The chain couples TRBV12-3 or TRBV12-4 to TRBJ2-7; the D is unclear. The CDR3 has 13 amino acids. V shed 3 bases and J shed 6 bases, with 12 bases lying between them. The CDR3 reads CASSFVEEGEQYF. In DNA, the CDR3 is TGTGCCAGCAGTTTTGTCGAGGAAGGCGAGCAGTACTTC.

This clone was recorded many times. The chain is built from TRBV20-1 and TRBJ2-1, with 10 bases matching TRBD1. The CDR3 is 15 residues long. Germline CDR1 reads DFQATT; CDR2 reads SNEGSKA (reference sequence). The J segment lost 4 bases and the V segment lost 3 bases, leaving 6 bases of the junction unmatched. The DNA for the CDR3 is TGCAGTGCTAGTCCGGGACAGGGGTTTTACAATGAGCAGTTCTTC. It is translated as CSASPGQGFYNEQFF.

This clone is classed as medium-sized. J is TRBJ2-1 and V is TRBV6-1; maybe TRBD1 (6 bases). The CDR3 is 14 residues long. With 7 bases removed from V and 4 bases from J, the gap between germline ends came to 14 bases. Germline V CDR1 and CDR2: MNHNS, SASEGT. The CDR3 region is CASTQLQGYNEQFF. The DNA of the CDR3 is TGTGCCAGCACTCAACTACAGGGATACAATGAGCAGTTCTTC.

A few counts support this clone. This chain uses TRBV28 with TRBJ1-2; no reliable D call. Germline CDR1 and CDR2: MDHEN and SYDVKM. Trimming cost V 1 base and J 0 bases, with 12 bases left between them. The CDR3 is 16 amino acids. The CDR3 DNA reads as TGTGCCAGCAGTTTATCTGCAGCCGTTACTAACTATGGCTACACCTTC. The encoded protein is CASSLSAAVTNYGYTF.

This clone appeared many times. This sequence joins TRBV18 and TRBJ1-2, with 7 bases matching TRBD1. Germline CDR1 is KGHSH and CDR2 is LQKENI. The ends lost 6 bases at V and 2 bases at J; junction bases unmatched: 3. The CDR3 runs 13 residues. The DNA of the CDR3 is TGTGCCAGCTCGGGGGGACAGAACTATGGCTACACCTTC. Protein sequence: CASSGGQNYGYTF.

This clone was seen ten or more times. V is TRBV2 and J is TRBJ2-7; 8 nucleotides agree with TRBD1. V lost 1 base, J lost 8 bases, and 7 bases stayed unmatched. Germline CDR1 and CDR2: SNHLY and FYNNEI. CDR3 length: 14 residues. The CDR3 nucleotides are TGTGCCAGCAGTGAAGGACAGGGGTCGCCTAAGCAGTACTTC. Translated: CASSEGQGSPKQYF.

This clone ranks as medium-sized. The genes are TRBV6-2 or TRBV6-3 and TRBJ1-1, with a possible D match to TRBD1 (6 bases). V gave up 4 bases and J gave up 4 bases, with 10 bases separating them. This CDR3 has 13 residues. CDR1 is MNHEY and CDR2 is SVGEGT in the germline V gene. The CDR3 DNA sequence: TGTGCCAGCAGTTTCCGGGACACCACTGAAGCTTTCTTT. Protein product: CASSFRDTTEAFF.

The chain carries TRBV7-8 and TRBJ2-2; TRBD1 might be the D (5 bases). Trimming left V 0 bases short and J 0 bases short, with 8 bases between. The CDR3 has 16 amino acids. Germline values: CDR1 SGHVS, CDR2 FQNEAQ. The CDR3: CASSLAGLANTGELFF. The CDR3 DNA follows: TGTGCCAGCAGCTTAGCGGGGCTTGCGAACACCGGGGAGCTGTTTTTT. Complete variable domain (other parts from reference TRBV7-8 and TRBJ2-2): GAGVSQSPRYKVAKRGQDVALRCDPISGHVSLFWYQQALGQGPEFLTYFQNEAQLDKSGLPSDRFFAERPEGSVSTLKIQRTQQEDSAVYLCASSLAGLANTGELFFGEGSRLTVL.

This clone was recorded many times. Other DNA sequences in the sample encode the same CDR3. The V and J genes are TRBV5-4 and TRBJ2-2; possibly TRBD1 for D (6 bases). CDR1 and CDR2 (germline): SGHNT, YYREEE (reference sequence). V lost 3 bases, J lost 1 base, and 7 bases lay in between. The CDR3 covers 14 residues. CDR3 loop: CASSSTGNTGELFF. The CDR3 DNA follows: TGTGCCAGCAGCTCGACAGGGAACACCGGGGAGCTGTTTTTT.

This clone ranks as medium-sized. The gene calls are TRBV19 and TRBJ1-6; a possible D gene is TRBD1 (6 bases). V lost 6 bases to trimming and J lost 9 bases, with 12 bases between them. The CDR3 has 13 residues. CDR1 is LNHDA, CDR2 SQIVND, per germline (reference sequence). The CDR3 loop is CASSGGSGSPLHF. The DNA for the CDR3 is TGTGCCAGTAGCGGGGGCTCCGGTTCACCCCTCCACTTT. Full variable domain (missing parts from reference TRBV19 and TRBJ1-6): DGGITQSPKYLFRKEGQNVTLSCEQNLNHDAMYWYRQDPGQGLRLIYYSQIVNDFQKGDIAEGYSVSREKKESFPLTVTSAQKNPTAFYLCASSGGSGSPLHFGNGTRLTVT.